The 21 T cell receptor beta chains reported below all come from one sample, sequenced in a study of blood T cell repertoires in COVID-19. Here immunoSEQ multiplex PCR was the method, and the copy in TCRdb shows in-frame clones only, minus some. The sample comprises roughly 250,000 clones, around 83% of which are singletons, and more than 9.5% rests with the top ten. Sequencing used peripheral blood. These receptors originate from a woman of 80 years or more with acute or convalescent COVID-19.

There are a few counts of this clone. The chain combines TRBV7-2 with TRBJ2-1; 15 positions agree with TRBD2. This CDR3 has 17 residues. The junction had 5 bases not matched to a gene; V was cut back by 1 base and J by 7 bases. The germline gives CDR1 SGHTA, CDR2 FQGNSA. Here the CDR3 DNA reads TGTGCCAGCAGCTTAGTAGGGACTAGCGGGGGGAGGAATGAGCAGTTCTTC. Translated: CASSLVGTSGGRNEQFF.

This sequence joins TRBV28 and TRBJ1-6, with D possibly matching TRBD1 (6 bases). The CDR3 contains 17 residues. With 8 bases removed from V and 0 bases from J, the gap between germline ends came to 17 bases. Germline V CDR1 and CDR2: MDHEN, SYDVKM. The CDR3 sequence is CASQDSQLSSYNSPLHF. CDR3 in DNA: TGTGCCAGCCAGGACAGCCAATTGAGCTCCTATAATTCACCCCTCCACTTT.

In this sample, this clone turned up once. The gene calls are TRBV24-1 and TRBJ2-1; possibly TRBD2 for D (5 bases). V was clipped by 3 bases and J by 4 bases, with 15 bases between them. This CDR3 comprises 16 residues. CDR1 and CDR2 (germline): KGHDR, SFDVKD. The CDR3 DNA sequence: TGTGCCACCAGTGATGCCCGGGGTAGAGGTTACAATGAGCAGTTCTTC. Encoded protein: CATSDARGRGYNEQFF.

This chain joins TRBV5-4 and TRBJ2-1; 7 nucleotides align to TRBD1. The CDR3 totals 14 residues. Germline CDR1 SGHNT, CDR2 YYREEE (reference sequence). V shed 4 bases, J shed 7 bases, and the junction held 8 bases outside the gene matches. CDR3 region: CASSPMDRSNEQFF. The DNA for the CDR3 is TGTGCCAGCAGCCCAATGGACAGGTCTAATGAGCAGTTCTTC.

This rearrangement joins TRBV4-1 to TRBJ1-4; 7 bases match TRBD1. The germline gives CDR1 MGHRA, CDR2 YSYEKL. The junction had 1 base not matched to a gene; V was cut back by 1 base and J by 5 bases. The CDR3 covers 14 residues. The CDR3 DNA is TGCGCCAGCAGCCAAGGGACAGGCAATGAAAAACTGTTTTTT. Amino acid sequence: CASSQGTGNEKLFF.

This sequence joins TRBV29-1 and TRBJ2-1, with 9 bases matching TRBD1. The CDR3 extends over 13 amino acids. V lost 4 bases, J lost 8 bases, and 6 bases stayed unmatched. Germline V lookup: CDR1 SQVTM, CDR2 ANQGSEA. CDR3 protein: CSVGRDREHEQFF. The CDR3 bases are TGCAGCGTTGGCAGGGACAGGGAGCATGAGCAGTTCTTC.

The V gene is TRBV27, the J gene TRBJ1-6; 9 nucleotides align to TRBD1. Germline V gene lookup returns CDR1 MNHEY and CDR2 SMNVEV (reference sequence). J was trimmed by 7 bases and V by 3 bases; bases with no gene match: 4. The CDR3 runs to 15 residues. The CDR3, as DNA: TGTGCCAGCAGTTTGGGCGGACAGGGGAATTCACCCCTCCACTTT. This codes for CASSLGGQGNSPLHF.

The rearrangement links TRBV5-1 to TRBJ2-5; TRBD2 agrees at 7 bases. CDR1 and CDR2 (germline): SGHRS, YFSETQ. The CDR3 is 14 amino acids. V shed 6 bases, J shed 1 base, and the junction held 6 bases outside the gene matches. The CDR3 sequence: CASKGGGTQETQYF. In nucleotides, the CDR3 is TGCGCCAGCAAAGGCGGGGGAACCCAAGAGACCCAGTACTTC.

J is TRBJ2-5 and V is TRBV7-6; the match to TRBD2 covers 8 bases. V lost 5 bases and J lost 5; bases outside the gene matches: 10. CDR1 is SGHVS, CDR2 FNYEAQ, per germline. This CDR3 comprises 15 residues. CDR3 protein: CASSPNILAGETQYF. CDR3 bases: TGTGCCAGCAGCCCGAATATCTTAGCGGGGGAGACCCAGTACTTC. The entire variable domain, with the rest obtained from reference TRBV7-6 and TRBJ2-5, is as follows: GAGVSQSPRYKVTKRGQDVALRCDPISGHVSLYWYRQALGQGPEFLTYFNYEAQQDKSGLPNDRFSAERPEGSISTLTIQRTEQRDSAMYRCASSPNILAGETQYFGPGTRLLVL.

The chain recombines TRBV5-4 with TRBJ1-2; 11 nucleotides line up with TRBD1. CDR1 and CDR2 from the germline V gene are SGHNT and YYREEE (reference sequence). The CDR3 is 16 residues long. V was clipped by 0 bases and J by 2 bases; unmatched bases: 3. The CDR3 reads CASSLGDRGRNYGYTF. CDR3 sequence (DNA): TGTGCCAGCAGCTTGGGGGACAGGGGGAGGAACTATGGCTACACCTTC.

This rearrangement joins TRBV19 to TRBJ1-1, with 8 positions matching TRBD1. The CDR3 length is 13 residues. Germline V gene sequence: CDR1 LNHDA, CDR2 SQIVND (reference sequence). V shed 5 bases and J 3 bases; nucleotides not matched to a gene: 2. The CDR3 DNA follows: TGTGCCAGTAGTGGACAGGGTTACACTGAAGCTTTCTTT. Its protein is CASSGQGYTEAFF.

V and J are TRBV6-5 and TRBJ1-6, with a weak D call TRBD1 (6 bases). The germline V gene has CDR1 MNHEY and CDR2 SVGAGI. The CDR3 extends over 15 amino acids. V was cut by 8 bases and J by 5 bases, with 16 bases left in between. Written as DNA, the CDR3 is TGTGCCAGCGGGTACAGGGAGAGGAATAATTCACCCCTCCACTTT. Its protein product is CASGYRERNNSPLHF.

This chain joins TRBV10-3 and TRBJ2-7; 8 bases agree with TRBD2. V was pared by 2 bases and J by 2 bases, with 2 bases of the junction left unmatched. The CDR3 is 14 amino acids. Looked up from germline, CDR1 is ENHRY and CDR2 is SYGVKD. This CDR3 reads CAISERGGAYEQYF. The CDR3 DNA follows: TGTGCCATCAGTGAGCGGGGGGGAGCCTACGAGCAGTACTTC.

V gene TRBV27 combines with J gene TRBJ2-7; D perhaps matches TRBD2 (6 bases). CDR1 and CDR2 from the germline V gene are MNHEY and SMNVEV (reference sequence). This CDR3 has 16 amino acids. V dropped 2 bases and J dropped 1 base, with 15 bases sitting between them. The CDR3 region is CASSLNRRGYSYEQYF. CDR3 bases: TGTGCCAGCAGTTTAAATAGGAGGGGTTATTCCTACGAGCAGTACTTC.

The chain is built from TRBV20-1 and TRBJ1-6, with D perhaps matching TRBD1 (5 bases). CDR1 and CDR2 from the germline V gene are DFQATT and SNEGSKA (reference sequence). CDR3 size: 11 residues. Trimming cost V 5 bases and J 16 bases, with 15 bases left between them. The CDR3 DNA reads TGCAGTGCTCTGGACACCCCCCAACTCCACTTT. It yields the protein CSALDTPQLHF.

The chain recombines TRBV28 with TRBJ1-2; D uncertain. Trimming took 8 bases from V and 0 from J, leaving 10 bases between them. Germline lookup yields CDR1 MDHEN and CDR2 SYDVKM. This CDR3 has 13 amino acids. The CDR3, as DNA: TGTGCCAGCGGCGACGGGACTAACTATGGCTACACCTTC. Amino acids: CASGDGTNYGYTF.

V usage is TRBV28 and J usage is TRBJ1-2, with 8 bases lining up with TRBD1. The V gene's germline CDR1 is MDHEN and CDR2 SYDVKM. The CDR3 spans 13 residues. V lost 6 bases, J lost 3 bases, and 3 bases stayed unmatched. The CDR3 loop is CASSWGQDYGYTF. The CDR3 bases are TGTGCCAGCAGCTGGGGACAGGACTATGGCTACACCTTC.

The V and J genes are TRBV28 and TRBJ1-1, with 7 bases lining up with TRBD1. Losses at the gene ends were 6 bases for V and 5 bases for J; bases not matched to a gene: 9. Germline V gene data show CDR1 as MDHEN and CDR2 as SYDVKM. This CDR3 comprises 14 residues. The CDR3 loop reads CASRWSGGRTEAFF. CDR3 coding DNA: TGTGCCAGCAGGTGGTCAGGGGGAAGGACTGAAGCTTTCTTT.

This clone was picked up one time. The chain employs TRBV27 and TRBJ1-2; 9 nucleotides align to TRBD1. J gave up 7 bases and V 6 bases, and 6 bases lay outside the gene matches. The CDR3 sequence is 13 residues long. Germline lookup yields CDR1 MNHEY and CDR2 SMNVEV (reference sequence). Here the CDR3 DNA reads TGTGCCAGCAGCCAACGACAGGGGGTTGGCTACACCTTC. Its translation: CASSQRQGVGYTF.

CDR3 nucleotides: TGTGCCAGCTCACCTCCTTCCCCAACGGGTCCGGGGACCCAGTACTTC. It specifies CASSPPSPTGPGTQYF. The chain employs TRBV18 and TRBJ2-5; no clear D gene. The CDR3 consists of 16 residues. The germline V gene has CDR1 KGHSH and CDR2 LQKENI. V lost 3 bases and J lost 7, with 21 bases in between.

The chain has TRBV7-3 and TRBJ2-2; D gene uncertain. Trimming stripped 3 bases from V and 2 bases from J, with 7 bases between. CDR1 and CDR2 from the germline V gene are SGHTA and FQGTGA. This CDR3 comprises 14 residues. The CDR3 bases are TGTGCCAGCAGCTTTTGGCCAAACACCGGGGAGCTGTTTTTT. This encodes CASSFWPNTGELFF.